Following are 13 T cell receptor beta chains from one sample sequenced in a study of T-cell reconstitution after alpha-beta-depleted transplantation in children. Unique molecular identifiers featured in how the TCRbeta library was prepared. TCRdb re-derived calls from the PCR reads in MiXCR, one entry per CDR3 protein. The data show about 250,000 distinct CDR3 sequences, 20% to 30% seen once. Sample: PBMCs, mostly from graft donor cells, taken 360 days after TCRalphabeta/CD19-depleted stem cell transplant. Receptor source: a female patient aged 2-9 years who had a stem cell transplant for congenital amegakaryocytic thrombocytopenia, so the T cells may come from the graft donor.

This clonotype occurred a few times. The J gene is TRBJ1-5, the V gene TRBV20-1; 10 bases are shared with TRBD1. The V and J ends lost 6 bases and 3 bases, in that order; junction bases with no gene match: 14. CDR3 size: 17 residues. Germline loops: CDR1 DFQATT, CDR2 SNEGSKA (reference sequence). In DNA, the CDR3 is TGCAGTGCCAACCACCCCGACAGGGGGCCTTTCAATCAGCCCCAGCATTTT. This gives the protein CSANHPDRGPFNQPQHF.

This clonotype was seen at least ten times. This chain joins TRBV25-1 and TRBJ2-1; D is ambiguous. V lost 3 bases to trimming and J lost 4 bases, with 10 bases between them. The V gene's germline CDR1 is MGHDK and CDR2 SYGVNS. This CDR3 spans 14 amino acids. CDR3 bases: TGTGCCAGCAGTGATTTACGGAGTTACAATGAGCAGTTCTTC. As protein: CASSDLRSYNEQFF.

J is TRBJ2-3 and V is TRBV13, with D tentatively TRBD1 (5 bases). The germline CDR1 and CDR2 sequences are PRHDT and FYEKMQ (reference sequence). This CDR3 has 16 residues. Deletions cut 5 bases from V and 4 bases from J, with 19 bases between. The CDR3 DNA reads TGTGCCAGCAGCCGGCCGTTAGGGGTATTGCCAGATACGCAGTATTTT. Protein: CASSRPLGVLPDTQYF.

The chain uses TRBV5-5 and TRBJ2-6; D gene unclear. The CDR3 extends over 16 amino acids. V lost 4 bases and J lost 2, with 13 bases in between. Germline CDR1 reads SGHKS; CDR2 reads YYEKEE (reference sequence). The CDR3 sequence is CASSNNRSTGANVLTF. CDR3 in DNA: TGTGCCAGCAGCAACAATCGCTCTACTGGGGCCAACGTCCTGACTTTC.

CDR3 nucleotide sequence: TGTGCCAGCAGCCTTGAGGACTTCTTCTACAATGAGCAGTTCTTC. As protein: CASSLEDFFYNEQFF. The chain is built from TRBV9 and TRBJ2-1; tentatively, D is TRBD2 (5 bases). The ends were cut back, 4 bases at V and 3 bases at J, with 14 bases in the middle. CDR3 length: 15 amino acids. Germline V gene sequence: CDR1 SGDLS, CDR2 YYNGEE.

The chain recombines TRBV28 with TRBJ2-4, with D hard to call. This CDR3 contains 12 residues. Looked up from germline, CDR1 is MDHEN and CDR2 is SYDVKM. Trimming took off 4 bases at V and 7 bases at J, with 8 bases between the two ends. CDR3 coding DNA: TGTGCCAGCAGTTCCGGACCGAACATTCAGTACTTC. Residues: CASSSGPNIQYF.

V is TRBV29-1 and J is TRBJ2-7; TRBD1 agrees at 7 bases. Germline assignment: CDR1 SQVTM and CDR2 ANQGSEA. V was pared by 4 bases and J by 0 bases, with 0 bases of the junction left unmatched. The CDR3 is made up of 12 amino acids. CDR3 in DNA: TGCAGCGTTGGACAGGGCTCCTACGAGCAGTACTTC. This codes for CSVGQGSYEQYF.

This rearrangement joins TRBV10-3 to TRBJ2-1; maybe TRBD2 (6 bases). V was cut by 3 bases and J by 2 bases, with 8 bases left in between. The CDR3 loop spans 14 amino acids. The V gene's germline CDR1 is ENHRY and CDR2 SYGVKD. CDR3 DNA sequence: TGTGCCATCAGTGAAGGGACTGCCTACAATGAGCAGTTCTTC. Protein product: CAISEGTAYNEQFF.

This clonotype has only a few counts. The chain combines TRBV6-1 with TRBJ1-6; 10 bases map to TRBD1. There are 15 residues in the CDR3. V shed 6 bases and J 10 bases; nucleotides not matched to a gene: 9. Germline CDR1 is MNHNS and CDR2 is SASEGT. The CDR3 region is CASRGPGTGESPLHF. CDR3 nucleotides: TGTGCCAGCAGGGGTCCCGGGACAGGGGAATCACCCCTCCACTTT.

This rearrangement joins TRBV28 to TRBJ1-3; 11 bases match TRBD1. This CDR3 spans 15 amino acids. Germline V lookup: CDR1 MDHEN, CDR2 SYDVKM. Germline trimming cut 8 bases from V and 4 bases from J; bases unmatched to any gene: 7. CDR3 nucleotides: TGTGCCAGCCGGGGACAGGGGGAATCCGGAAACACCATATATTTT. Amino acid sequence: CASRGQGESGNTIYF.

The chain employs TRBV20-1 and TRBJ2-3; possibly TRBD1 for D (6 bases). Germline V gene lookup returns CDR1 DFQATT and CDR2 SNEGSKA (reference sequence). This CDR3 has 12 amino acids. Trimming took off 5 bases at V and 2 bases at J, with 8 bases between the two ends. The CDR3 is CSALGHTDTQYF. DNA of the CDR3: TGCAGTGCTCTGGGACACACAGATACGCAGTATTTT.

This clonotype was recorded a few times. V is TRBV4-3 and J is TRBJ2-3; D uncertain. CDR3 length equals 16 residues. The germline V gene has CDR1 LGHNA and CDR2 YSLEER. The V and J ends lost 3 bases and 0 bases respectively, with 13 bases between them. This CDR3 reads CASSHAAGRSTDTQYF. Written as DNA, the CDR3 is TGCGCCAGCAGCCATGCCGCCGGGCGTAGCACAGATACGCAGTATTTT.

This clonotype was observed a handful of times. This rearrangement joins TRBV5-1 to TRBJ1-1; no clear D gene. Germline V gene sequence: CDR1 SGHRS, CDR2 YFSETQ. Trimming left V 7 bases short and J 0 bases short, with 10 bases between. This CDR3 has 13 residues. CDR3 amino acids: CASRQVMNTEAFF. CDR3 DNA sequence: TGCGCCAGCCGCCAGGTCATGAACACTGAAGCTTTCTTT.